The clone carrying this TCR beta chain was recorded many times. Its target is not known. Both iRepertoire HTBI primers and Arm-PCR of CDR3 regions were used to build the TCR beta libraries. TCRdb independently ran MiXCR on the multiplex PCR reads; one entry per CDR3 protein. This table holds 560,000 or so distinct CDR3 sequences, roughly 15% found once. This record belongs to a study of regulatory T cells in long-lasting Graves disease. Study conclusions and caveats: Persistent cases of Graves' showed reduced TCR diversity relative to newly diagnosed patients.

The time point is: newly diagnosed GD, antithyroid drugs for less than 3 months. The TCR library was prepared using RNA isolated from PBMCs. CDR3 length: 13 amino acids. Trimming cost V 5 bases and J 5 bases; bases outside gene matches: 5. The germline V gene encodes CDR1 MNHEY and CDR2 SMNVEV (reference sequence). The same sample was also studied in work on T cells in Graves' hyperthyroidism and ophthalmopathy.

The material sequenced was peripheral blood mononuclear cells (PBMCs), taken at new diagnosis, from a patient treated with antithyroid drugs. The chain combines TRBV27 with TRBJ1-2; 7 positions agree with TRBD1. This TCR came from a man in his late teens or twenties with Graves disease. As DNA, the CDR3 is TGTGCCAGCAGTCCGAAGACAGGGTATGGCTACACCTTC. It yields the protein CASSPKTGYGYTF.